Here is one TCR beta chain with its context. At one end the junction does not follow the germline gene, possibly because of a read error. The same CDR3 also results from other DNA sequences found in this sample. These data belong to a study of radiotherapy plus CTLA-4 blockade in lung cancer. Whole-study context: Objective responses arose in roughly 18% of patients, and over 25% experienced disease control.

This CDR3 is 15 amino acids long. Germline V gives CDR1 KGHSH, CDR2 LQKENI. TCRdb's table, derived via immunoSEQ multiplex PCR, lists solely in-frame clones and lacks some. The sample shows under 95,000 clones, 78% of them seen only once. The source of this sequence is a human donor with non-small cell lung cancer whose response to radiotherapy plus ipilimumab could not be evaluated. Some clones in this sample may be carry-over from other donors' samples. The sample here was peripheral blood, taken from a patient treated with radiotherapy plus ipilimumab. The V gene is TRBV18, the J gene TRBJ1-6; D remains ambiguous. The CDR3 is CASSPPRSGNSPLHF. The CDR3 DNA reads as TGTGCCAGCTCACCACCGCGGTCCGGTAATTCCCCCCTCCACTTT.